Shown below are 27 T cell receptor beta chains from a single sample sequenced in a study of blood T cells in healthy people across ages. It was with a sample-barcoded 5' primer and a J-beta primer mix that a second PCR of roughly 6 to 12 cycles was run. Via MiXCR, TCRdb re-called the 5' RACE reads, giving one row per CDR3 protein. The sample lists 750,000 to 950,000 distinct CDR3 sequences; roughly 24% were seen once. These data were also reused for a study on T cells of mothers and their children.

Sequencing was done on a sample of blood. These TCRs come from a boy between 10 and 17 years old in good health.

The chain links TRBV20-1 to TRBJ2-1; D might be TRBD1 (6 bases). Trimming removed 6 bases at V and 2 bases at J, with 14 bases between. The CDR3 has 14 amino acids. The germline V gene encodes CDR1 DFQATT and CDR2 SNEGSKA (reference sequence). This chain's CDR3 is CSATKGHPYNEQFF. In DNA, the CDR3 is TGCAGTGCAACGAAGGGACACCCCTACAATGAGCAGTTCTTC.

This clonotype was picked up a small number of times. The rearrangement joins TRBV7-9 to TRBJ1-2; D is ambiguous. Germline V gene lookup returns CDR1 SEHNR and CDR2 FQNEAQ (reference sequence). The CDR3 is 13 amino acids. Trimming removed 2 bases from V and 7 bases from J, with 11 bases in between. CDR3 region: CASSLKSRAGYTF. CDR3 DNA sequence: TGTGCCAGCAGCTTAAAAAGTCGAGCTGGCTACACCTTC. Full variable domain (missing parts from reference TRBV7-9 and TRBJ1-2): DTGVSQNPRHKITKRGQNVTFRCDPISEHNRLYWYRQTLGQGPEFLTYFQNEAQLEKSRLLSDRFSAERPKGSFSTLEIQRTEQGDSAMYLCASSLKSRAGYTFGSGTRLTVV.

The chain uses TRBV6-6 and TRBJ1-2; D is ambiguous. The V gene's germline CDR1 is MNHNY and CDR2 SVGAGI (reference sequence). The CDR3 is 14 residues long. The ends were cut back, 0 bases at V and 4 bases at J, with 9 bases in the middle. The CDR3 is CASSYSAGPYGYTF. CDR3 bases: TGTGCCAGCAGTTACTCGGCCGGACCCTATGGCTACACCTTC.

The chain combines TRBV5-5 with TRBJ2-5, with D possibly being TRBD2 (6 bases). The DNA end is a closer match to TRBJ2-7, so the J assignment may be wrong. The CDR3 length is 15 residues. CDR1 is SGHKS, CDR2 YYEKEE, per germline (reference sequence). CDR3 in amino acids: CASSPAGSRGYEQYF. DNA for the CDR3: TGTGCCAGCAGCCCGGCAGGGTCCCGGGGGTACGAGCAGTACTTC.

This clonotype has just a few counts. The chain joins TRBV28 to TRBJ2-3, with TRBD2 as a possible D gene (6 bases). V lost 2 bases, J lost 4 bases, and 13 bases lay in between. Per germline, CDR1 MDHEN and CDR2 SYDVKM. This CDR3 region has 15 residues. The CDR3 sequence is CASSLGTASPDTQYF. In DNA, the CDR3 is TGTGCCAGCAGTTTAGGGACTGCCTCCCCAGATACGCAGTATTTT.

This clonotype showed up just a few times. The chain combines TRBV29-1 with TRBJ1-2, with 9 positions matching TRBD1. Germline V gives CDR1 SQVTM, CDR2 ANQGSEA. Trimming removed 6 bases from V and 4 bases from J; junction bases left unmatched: 3. This CDR3 has 12 residues. CDR3 DNA sequence: TGCAGCGTAGACAGGGGGTTCTATGGCTACACCTTC. This sequence encodes CSVDRGFYGYTF. Combining the CDR3 with reference TRBV29-1 and TRBJ1-2 gives the whole variable domain SAVISQKPSRDICQRGTSLTIQCQVDSQVTMMFWYRQQPGQSLTLIATANQGSEATYESGFVIDKFPISRPNLTFSTLTVSNMSPEDSSIYLCSVDRGFYGYTFGSGTRLTVV.

The CDR3 coding sequence is TGTGCCAGCAGTAAGGAAACCGGGGAGCTGTTTTTT. It encodes CASSKETGELFF. The chain uses TRBV12-3 or TRBV12-4 and TRBJ2-2; D is unclear. The CDR3 consists of 12 residues. V lost 5 bases and J 5 bases, leaving 6 bases between the germline ends.

In this sample, this clonotype turned up once. V is TRBV12-5 and J is TRBJ2-1; 8 bases agree with TRBD2. This CDR3 is 17 amino acids long. V lost 0 bases, J lost 7 bases, and 11 bases stayed unmatched. CDR1 and CDR2 from the germline V gene are LGHNT and FRNRAP. The CDR3 DNA sequence: TGTGCTAGTGGTTTGGTAGGAGTAGCGGGGAGTGGAAATGAGCAGTTCTTC. It is translated as CASGLVGVAGSGNEQFF.

The rearrangement uses TRBV6-1 and TRBJ2-1, with D perhaps matching TRBD1 or TRBD2 (6 bases each). Germline V gene lookup returns CDR1 MNHNS and CDR2 SASEGT. The length of the CDR3 is 15 residues. Trimming removed 8 bases from V and 3 bases from J, with 17 bases in between. The CDR3 sequence: CASLGGGRGYNEQFF. The CDR3 DNA reads as TGTGCCAGCTTAGGGGGAGGCAGGGGCTACAATGAGCAGTTCTTC.

This clonotype is medium-sized (0.01 to 0.1%). The chain uses TRBV7-8 and TRBJ2-1, with 7 bases fitting TRBD2. The CDR3 is made up of 14 amino acids. Germline-derived CDR1 and CDR2 are SGHVS and FQNEAQ. Trimming cost V 4 bases and J 5 bases; bases outside gene matches: 5. The CDR3 loop reads CASSSSGDHNEQFF. CDR3 coding DNA: TGTGCCAGCAGCTCCAGCGGGGACCACAATGAGCAGTTCTTC.

The chain carries TRBV7-9 and TRBJ2-1; possible D gene TRBD2, 6 bases. CDR3 length: 17 amino acids. V gave up 4 bases and J gave up 7 bases, with 23 bases separating them. Germline values: CDR1 SEHNR, CDR2 FQNEAQ (reference sequence). CDR3 amino acids: CASSSPKAPGVWNEQFF. As DNA, the CDR3 is TGTGCCAGCAGCTCCCCTAAGGCTCCGGGAGTATGGAATGAGCAGTTCTTC. Supplemented by reference TRBV7-9 and TRBJ2-1, the full variable domain reads DTGVSQNPRHKITKRGQNVTFRCDPISEHNRLYWYRQTLGQGPEFLTYFQNEAQLEKSRLLSDRFSAERPKGSFSTLEIQRTEQGDSAMYLCASSSPKAPGVWNEQFFGPGTRLTVL.

This sequence joins TRBV12-3 or TRBV12-4 and TRBJ2-2; TRBD1 agrees at 8 bases. After removal of 4 bases from V and 6 bases from J, the junction contained 13 bases not matched to a gene. This CDR3 spans 17 amino acids. CDR3 sequence (DNA): TGTGCCAGCAGTTGGACCCACCCTGGACAGGGAGCCGGGGAGCTGTTTTTT. This sequence encodes CASSWTHPGQGAGELFF.

The chain employs TRBV5-1 and TRBJ1-1, with a weak D call TRBD1 (5 bases). Deletions cut 3 bases from V and 3 bases from J, with 15 bases between. The germline V gene has CDR1 SGHRS and CDR2 YFSETQ. The CDR3 has 15 amino acids. Written as DNA, the CDR3 is TGCGCCAGCAGCTGGGCGCCAGGGAGGGACACTGAAGCTTTCTTT. This codes for CASSWAPGRDTEAFF.

The V and J genes are TRBV7-9 and TRBJ2-7; D perhaps matches TRBD2 (7 bases). Germline assignment: CDR1 SEHNR and CDR2 FQNEAQ (reference sequence). Trimming shortened V by 5 bases and J by 3 bases, and 17 bases separated the two germline ends. CDR3 length equals 15 residues. The CDR3 DNA reads TGTGCCAGCAGCCCGACCCGGGGGGCCTACTACGAGCAGTACTTC. Its translation: CASSPTRGAYYEQYF.

This chain connects TRBV12-3 or TRBV12-4 to TRBJ1-3, with D possibly matching TRBD1 (5 bases). V dropped 7 bases and J dropped 2 bases, with 12 bases sitting between them. The CDR3 sequence is 14 residues long. As DNA, the CDR3 is TGTGCCAGCACCCAACGAGGGGCTGGAAACACCATATATTTT. Translation gives CASTQRGAGNTIYF.

This clonotype turned up a few times. This chain joins TRBV20-1 and TRBJ2-2, with 10 positions matching TRBD2. V trimming: 0 bases; J trimming: 9 bases; junction bases outside the gene matches: 7. This CDR3 comprises 15 residues. Germline CDR1 and CDR2: DFQATT and SNEGSKA (reference sequence). The CDR3 spells CSARDTASGGRELFF. The CDR3 region has the DNA TGCAGTGCTAGAGATACGGCTAGCGGGGGCAGGGAGCTGTTTTTT.

This clonotype showed up just a few times. The rearrangement joins TRBV5-4 to TRBJ2-1; D gene unclear. V lost 7 bases and J 3 bases, leaving 14 bases between the germline ends. The CDR3 has 14 amino acids. The germline V gene has CDR1 SGHNT and CDR2 YYREEE (reference sequence). The CDR3 DNA is TGTGCCAGCCGCTCAAGGGCCTTCTACAATGAGCAGTTCTTC. It yields the protein CASRSRAFYNEQFF.

This clonotype was found a few times. The V gene is TRBV24-1, the J gene TRBJ2-5; perhaps D is TRBD1 or TRBD2 (7 bases each). The J call is uncertain, as TRBJ2-1 better fits the DNA end. The CDR3 has 15 residues. Germline V gene lookup returns CDR1 KGHDR and CDR2 SFDVKD. CDR3 residues: CATSDAGEGGGEQFF. CDR3 DNA sequence: TGTGCCACCAGTGATGCGGGAGAAGGGGGCGGTGAGCAGTTCTTC.

J is TRBJ1-4 and V is TRBV27; D might be TRBD1 (6 bases). Germline CDR1 MNHEY, CDR2 SMNVEV (reference sequence). This CDR3 has 15 residues. Trimming removed 7 bases from V and 2 bases from J, with 14 bases in between. CDR3 sequence: CASTLRGATNEKLFF. CDR3 coding DNA: TGTGCCAGCACCCTAAGGGGGGCTACTAATGAAAAACTGTTTTTT.

The chain uses TRBV12-3 or TRBV12-4 and TRBJ1-4, with 8 nucleotides matching TRBD1. Trimming removed 6 bases from V and 8 bases from J; junction bases left unmatched: 17. CDR3 length: 17 residues. The CDR3 protein is CASSPGTGGAGEEKLFF. The CDR3 DNA sequence: TGTGCCAGCAGCCCCGGGACAGGAGGGGCCGGAGAGGAAAAACTGTTTTTT.

The chain is built from TRBV4-1 and TRBJ1-2; D remains unclear. Trimming shortened V by 0 bases and J by 4 bases, and 9 bases separated the two germline ends. CDR3 length: 14 residues. The germline CDR1 and CDR2 sequences are MGHRA and YSYEKL. CDR3 sequence reads: CASSQDPGAYGYTF. The CDR3 bases are TGCGCCAGCAGCCAAGACCCGGGAGCCTATGGCTACACCTTC.

Here the CDR3 reads CASSQERGWREQFF. The CDR3 region has the DNA TGTGCCAGCAGCCAAGAACGGGGTTGGCGGGAGCAGTTCTTC. The V and J genes are TRBV3-1 and TRBJ2-7, with D perhaps matching TRBD2 (5 bases). The J call is doubtful: the DNA matches TRBJ2-1 better. CDR3 length equals 14 residues. Germline CDR1 is LGHDT and CDR2 is YNNKEL (reference sequence).

The J gene is TRBJ2-3, the V gene TRBV9, with 8 bases lining up with TRBD2. V dropped 0 bases and J dropped 4; count of bases not matched to a gene: 1. The CDR3 is made up of 14 amino acids. Germline CDR1 is SGDLS and CDR2 is YYNGEE. This CDR3 is CASSVDGGADTQYF. CDR3 in DNA: TGTGCCAGCAGCGTAGACGGGGGGGCAGATACGCAGTATTTT.

The DNA of the CDR3 is TGTGCCACCGAGACAGGCTTGACGGGGAACACTGAAGCTTTCTTT. Amino acids: CATETGLTGNTEAFF. The chain recombines TRBV15 with TRBJ1-1; D is possibly TRBD1 (6 bases). CDR3 length: 15 residues. Germline CDR1 and CDR2: LNHNV and YYDKDF (reference sequence). Trimming took 8 bases from V and 1 from J, leaving 17 bases between them.

This clonotype has just one count. J is TRBJ1-4 and V is TRBV12-3 or TRBV12-4; no clear D. The length of the CDR3 is 11 residues. Trimming pared 3 bases from V and 15 bases from J, leaving 11 bases between. The CDR3 reads CASSFQDALFF. Here the CDR3 DNA reads TGTGCCAGCAGTTTCCAGGACGCCTTGTTTTTT.

The chain carries TRBV24-1 and TRBJ2-1; possibly TRBD2 for D (5 bases). Germline loops: CDR1 KGHDR, CDR2 SFDVKD. There are 15 residues in the CDR3. V was clipped by 3 bases and J by 6 bases, with 14 bases between them. CDR3 sequence: CATSDPDIRGNEQFF. The CDR3 DNA is TGTGCCACCAGTGATCCCGACATCCGGGGCAATGAGCAGTTCTTC.

This clonotype has more than one count but fewer than ten. This rearrangement joins TRBV7-9 to TRBJ1-5; the D is unclear. The CDR3 loop spans 15 amino acids. V shed 5 bases and J shed 0 bases, with 11 bases lying between them. Germline V gives CDR1 SEHNR, CDR2 FQNEAQ (reference sequence). CDR3 DNA sequence: TGTGCCAGCAGCCCTGGCCGGGCTAGCAATCAGCCCCAGCATTTT. It encodes CASSPGRASNQPQHF.